Here is one TCR beta chain with its context. This sample is part of a study of cytotoxic CD8 clonotypes in ibrutinib-treated CLL. Profiling relied on immunoSEQ multiplex PCR, and the TCRdb table lists in-frame clones only, not all of them. The table has around 250,000 clones, 70% seen once. Germline CDR1 and CDR2: SGDLS and YYNGEE. Deletions cut 3 bases from V and 6 bases from J, with 20 bases between. CDR3 length equals 16 residues. The sequenced sample was PBMCs, obtained after 24 months of ibrutinib treatment. The receptor was isolated from a human donor with chronic lymphocytic leukemia. This chain links TRBV9 with TRBJ2-3, with D perhaps TRBD1 or TRBD2 (6 bases each). CDR3: CASSAGVTTGGDTQYF. The CDR3 bases are TGTGCCAGCAGCGCGGGTGTTACTACCGGGGGCGATACGCAGTATTTT.